This is a list of T cell receptor beta chains from one sample in a study of T-cell reconstitution after alpha-beta-depleted transplantation in children. Each CDR3 protein gets one entry after TCRdb re-called the PCR reads with MiXCR. The sample shows roughly 500,000 distinct CDR3 sequences, about 33% of them seen only once. The source was PBMCs from the stem cell graft donor, collected from the stem cell graft. Receptor source: a human donor who donated a stem cell graft to a child with aplastic anemia. Both conserved end residues are trimmed from each CDR3. Clone size is not always given. Where it is, it says once, few, many or a class for expanded clones.

v_gene	abundance	j_gene	CDR3aa
TRBV20-1	few	TRBJ1-1	SAPFVNTEAF
TRBV29-1	few	TRBJ1-1	SVGGRQNTEAF
TRBV14	-	TRBJ2-3	ASSQGLLDTQY
TRBV27	-	TRBJ1-1	ASRKTDNTEAF
TRBV5-1	-	TRBJ2-3	ASSWADWPPDTQY
TRBV19	-	TRBJ1-2	ASSIRGWGLDGYT
TRBV29-1	few	TRBJ1-2	SVDATGGLGYT
TRBV10-3	few	TRBJ2-5	VGGQETQY
TRBV5-5	few	TRBJ1-2	ASSPTGTGIVGYT
TRBV28	few	TRBJ1-5	ASRGSTGSNQPQH
TRBV5-1	few	TRBJ1-1	ASSPRIGVGTEAF
TRBV9	-	TRBJ2-3	ASSVSKATGVDTQY
TRBV20-1	-	TRBJ2-7	SARSLAGGPVLYEQY
TRBV5-1	few	TRBJ2-7	ASSLGVGDEQY
TRBV6-5	few	TRBJ1-6	ASSYGDRGDSPLH
TRBV6-1	few	TRBJ1-2	ASSEEGDYGYT
TRBV20-1	few	TRBJ2-4	SAQHNLESAKNIQY
TRBV5-1	few	TRBJ2-1	ASSLTAGGAYNEQF
TRBV5-5	-	TRBJ2-1	ASSLGDRVGEQF
TRBV6-1	-	TRBJ1-1	ASSPSRGLTEAF
TRBV11-2	-	TRBJ2-5	ASSLDYFGGETQY
TRBV20-1	few	TRBJ2-1	SARRDTSYNEQF
TRBV15	-	TRBJ2-5	ATSRSRVEETQY
TRBV6-1	-	TRBJ2-6	ASIGPTSGANVLT
TRBV20-1	-	TRBJ2-2	SAPADRGHGELF
TRBV7-2	-	TRBJ2-5	ASSLVGGVRGWETQY
TRBV7-8	-	TRBJ1-2	ASSLKRAEFPYGYT
TRBV6-2/TRBV6-3	-	TRBJ2-5	ASSYASGTSGRGGQETQY
TRBV7-9	few	TRBJ2-1	ASVDRGGFNEQF
TRBV6-2/TRBV6-3	-	TRBJ2-7	ASSYSGKLTLYEQY
TRBV9	many	TRBJ2-2	ASSLTGVATGELF
TRBV27	once	TRBJ2-1	ASSFRPNYNEQF